Listed below are T cell receptor beta chains from one sample, sequenced in a study of T-cell reconstitution after alpha-beta-depleted transplantation in children. MiXCR was run by TCRdb on the PCR reads, yielding one entry per CDR3 protein. The profile covers around 480,000 distinct CDR3 sequences, with approximately 29% appearing a single time and around 2.5% taken by the ten largest. The sample in question was PBMCs from the stem cell graft donor, obtained from the stem cell graft. These receptors were obtained from a human donor who donated a stem cell graft to a child with aplastic anemia. The CDR3 runs from the conserved cysteine through the conserved F or W. D genes are given only for firm matches. The size entry is marked missing in some rows and otherwise reads once, few, many or a size class.

TRBJ2-3,TRBV5-1,NA,NA,CASGSSGTDTQYF,TGCGCCAGCGGGAGCTCGGGCACAGATACGCAGTATTTT
TRBJ1-5,TRBV9,NA,TRBD1,CASSVGQGGGNQPQHF,TGTGCCAGCAGCGTAGGACAGGGTGGGGGCAATCAGCCCCAGCATTTT
TRBJ2-2,TRBV5-1,few,TRBD2,CASSLLTSGQGELFF,TGCGCCAGCAGCTTGTTGACTAGCGGTCAGGGGGAGCTGTTTTTT
TRBJ1-2,TRBV27,few,NA,CASSTRMGYGYTF,TGTGCCAGCAGTACGAGGATGGGCTATGGCTACACCTTC
TRBJ1-1,TRBV4-1,NA,NA,CASSQGRGFEAFF,TGCGCCAGCAGCCAAGGGAGGGGGTTTGAAGCTTTCTTT
TRBJ1-1,TRBV9,NA,NA,CASSVSANTEAFF,TGTGCCAGCAGCGTGTCCGCAAACACTGAAGCTTTCTTT
TRBJ1-2,TRBV24-1,NA,NA,CATSDPNQGIRGYTF,TGTGCCACCAGTGATCCAAATCAGGGAATTCGCGGCTACACCTTC
TRBJ1-2,TRBV28,NA,NA,CASSLDRPLYGYTF,TGTGCCAGCAGTTTAGACCGACCTCTCTATGGCTACACCTTC
TRBJ2-1,TRBV7-9,NA,TRBD2,CASSGPRLAGSYNEQFF,TGTGCCAGCAGCGGACCCAGACTAGCGGGGTCCTACAATGAGCAGTTCTTC
TRBJ2-5,TRBV15,few,TRBD1,CATSTRTGQETQYF,TGTGCCACCAGCACCAGGACAGGGCAAGAGACCCAGTACTTC
TRBJ2-7,TRBV15,NA,TRBD1,CATSRDLGTGGHEQYF,TGTGCCACCAGCAGAGATCTGGGGACAGGTGGTCACGAGCAGTACTTC
TRBJ2-5,TRBV5-4,NA,NA,CASSPAPKFETQYF,TGTGCCAGCAGCCCGGCGCCGAAGTTCGAGACCCAGTACTTC
TRBJ2-3,TRBV30,few,NA,CAWKGLQLTDTQYF,TGTGCCTGGAAGGGACTCCAACTCACAGATACGCAGTATTTT
TRBJ1-6,TRBV20-1,few,NA,CSARLGGDNSPLHF,TGCAGTGCTAGATTGGGAGGGGATAATTCACCCCTCCACTTT
TRBJ2-5,TRBV3-1,NA,NA,CASSQMYTSSETQYF,TGTGCCAGCAGCCAGATGTACACTAGCTCTGAGACCCAGTACTTC
TRBJ2-1,TRBV5-1,few,NA,CASSLVLLPLSYNEQFF,TGCGCCAGCAGCTTGGTGCTTCTTCCCCTCTCCTACAATGAGCAGTTCTTC
TRBJ2-5,TRBV12-3/TRBV12-4,many,NA,CASSSTAETQYF,TGTGCCAGCAGTTCGACAGCCGAGACCCAGTACTTC
TRBJ2-5,TRBV20-1,few,TRBD2,CSAEGLAGSETQYF,TGCAGTGCTGAGGGACTAGCGGGTTCTGAGACCCAGTACTTC
TRBJ2-5,TRBV18,few,TRBD1,CASTPYSQGVAQETQYF,TGTGCCAGCACGCCCTATTCGCAGGGGGTAGCCCAAGAGACCCAGTACTTC
TRBJ2-3,TRBV19,NA,NA,CASSLGRGFTDTQYF,TGTGCCAGTAGCTTAGGTCGCGGGTTCACAGATACGCAGTATTTT
TRBJ2-7,TRBV28,few,TRBD2,CASIPTSGSLYEQYF,TGTGCCAGCATACCGACTAGCGGGAGTCTCTACGAGCAGTACTTC
TRBJ2-1,TRBV12-3/TRBV12-4,few,TRBD2,CASSLVAGGPSNEQFF,TGTGCCAGCAGTTTGGTTGCGGGAGGGCCCAGCAATGAGCAGTTCTTC
TRBJ1-1,TRBV4-3,many,TRBD1,CASSQSSGTGGLEAFF,TGCGCCAGCAGCCAATCTTCCGGGACAGGGGGCTTGGAAGCTTTCTTT
TRBJ1-2,TRBV29-1,NA,TRBD1,CSSSGTGGSNYGYTF,TGCAGCTCCTCCGGGACAGGGGGATCTAACTATGGCTACACCTTC
TRBJ2-1,TRBV5-6,few,NA,CASSPLKPVSSGYNEQFF,TGTGCCAGCAGCCCGTTAAAGCCCGTGAGCTCTGGATACAATGAGCAGTTCTTC
TRBJ2-7,TRBV7-6,NA,NA,CASSAREGEQYF,TGTGCCAGCAGCGCCAGAGAAGGCGAGCAGTACTTC
TRBJ2-7,TRBV7-2,few,TRBD2,CASSLGLDAYEQYF,TGTGCCAGCAGTCTCGGACTAGATGCCTACGAGCAGTACTTC
TRBJ2-7,TRBV5-1,NA,NA,CASSYGWRAGSYEQYF,TGCGCCAGCAGCTATGGCTGGCGGGCTGGCTCCTACGAGCAGTACTTC
TRBJ2-1,TRBV7-9,NA,TRBD2,CASSLERRELYNEQFF,TGTGCCAGCAGCTTAGAGAGGCGGGAGCTGTACAATGAGCAGTTCTTC
TRBJ2-1,TRBV5-1,few,NA,CASSLEREWENEQFF,TGCGCCAGCAGCTTGGAGAGGGAGTGGGAGAATGAGCAGTTCTTC
TRBJ2-7,TRBV20-1,NA,TRBD1,CSARDLRDSPYEQYF,TGCAGTGCTAGAGATCTTAGGGACAGTCCCTACGAGCAGTACTTC
TRBJ2-2,TRBV5-4,NA,TRBD2,CASSSFGGLAGAANTGELFF,TGTGCCAGCAGCTCGTTTGGGGGTCTAGCGGGAGCTGCGAACACCGGGGAGCTGTTTTTT
TRBJ1-4,TRBV28,NA,NA,CASSLLTTNEKLFF,TGTGCCAGCAGTTTATTAACAACTAATGAAAAACTGTTTTTT
TRBJ1-5,TRBV12-3/TRBV12-4,NA,NA,CASSLALTGYSNQPQHF,TGTGCCAGCAGTTTAGCGTTAACCGGGTATAGCAATCAGCCCCAGCATTTT
TRBJ2-3,TRBV20-1,many,NA,CSAVQGALTDTQYF,TGCAGTGCTGTACAGGGTGCCTTAACAGATACGCAGTATTTT
TRBJ1-4,TRBV5-1,NA,NA,CASSPGTLTNEKLFF,TGCGCCAGCAGCCCAGGGACACTAACGAATGAAAAACTGTTTTTT
TRBJ1-1,TRBV20-1,NA,TRBD1,CSATDDRVGVEAFF,TGCAGTGCCACAGATGACAGGGTAGGGGTTGAAGCTTTCTTT
TRBJ2-1,TRBV14,NA,NA,CASSQFIYNEQFF,TGTGCCAGCAGCCAATTCATTTACAATGAGCAGTTCTTC
TRBJ2-2,TRBV27,NA,NA,CASSPGRTGELFF,TGTGCCAGCTCACCAGGGCGGACCGGGGAGCTGTTTTTT